These 3 T cell receptor beta chains were all obtained from the same sample, sequenced in a study of cytomegalovirus exposure and HLA in healthy donors. Only in-frame clones appear in the TCRdb table, and some are missing; sequencing was by immunoSEQ multiplex PCR. Altogether roughly 200,000 clones are present, around nine tenths being singletons, with the ten largest covering about 7.2%. The specimen sequenced was PBMCs. The receptor source for this set is a man under 40 in good health and CMV-seropositive.

The rearrangement joins TRBV30 to TRBJ1-6; 8 bases agree with TRBD1. Trimming took 5 bases from V and 5 from J; bases not matched to a gene: 8. Germline V gene data show CDR1 as GTSNPN and CDR2 as SVGIG (reference sequence). The CDR3 has 15 residues. Here the CDR3 reads CAWSLQGADNSPLHF. The CDR3 nucleotides read TGTGCCTGGTCACTTCAGGGGGCGGATAATTCACCCCTCCACTTT.

The chain links TRBV6-5 to TRBJ1-6; 8 bases are shared with TRBD1. The CDR3 covers 14 residues. The junction had 5 bases not matched to a gene; V was cut back by 4 bases and J by 9 bases. Looked up from germline, CDR1 is MNHEY and CDR2 is SVGAGI. CDR3 in DNA: TGTGCCAGCAGTTCACAGGGGGTCTCTTCACCCCTCCACTTT. This sequence encodes CASSSQGVSSPLHF.

The V call is TRBV5-1, the J call TRBJ2-5, with D hard to call. Germline V gene sequence: CDR1 SGHRS, CDR2 YFSETQ. V was clipped by 2 bases and J by 4 bases, with 15 bases between them. The length of the CDR3 is 15 residues. CDR3 sequence (DNA): TGCGCCAGCAGCTTTAAGGGCCAGCCAGGAGAGACCCAGTACTTC. Translated: CASSFKGQPGETQYF.